The 3 T cell receptor beta chains below all came from one sample that was sequenced in a study of cytomegalovirus exposure and HLA in healthy donors. Primers for the PCR totalled 60 Vbeta and 13 Jbeta. The data were produced by immunoSEQ multiplex PCR, yet TCRdb's version contains in-frame clones alone and is incomplete. Here the sample spans 110,000 or so clones, around 82% being singletons. Material: PBMCs. These receptors were taken from a woman in her thirties in good health and CMV-seropositive.

This clone was found once. The chain has TRBV10-3 and TRBJ2-3; TRBD2 matches at 7 bases. The V segment lost 10 bases and the J segment 0 bases; nucleotides outside the gene matches: 10. CDR1 ENHRY and CDR2 SYGVKD come from the germline V gene. The length of the CDR3 is 15 residues. In DNA form, the CDR3 reads TGTGCCACTCAGGGTCTAGCGGAGAGCACAGATACGCAGTATTTT. Translated: CATQGLAESTDTQYF.

The chain couples TRBV6-4 to TRBJ2-2, with 8 bases matching TRBD2. V lost 4 bases, J lost 6 bases, and 10 bases stayed unmatched. Germline loops: CDR1 MRHNA, CDR2 SNTAGT. This CDR3 spans 16 amino acids. CDR3 region: CASSVSGLGDAGELFF. Here the CDR3 DNA reads TGTGCCAGCAGTGTATCGGGACTAGGGGACGCCGGGGAGCTGTTTTTT.

This rearrangement joins TRBV4-2 to TRBJ2-1; TRBD2 matches at 9 bases. The CDR3 runs 16 residues. Germline V lookup: CDR1 LGHNA, CDR2 YNFKEQ. V lost 1 base to trimming and J lost 5 bases; unmatched junction nucleotides: 6. The CDR3 region is CASSQALAGYDNEQFF. The CDR3 region has the DNA TGTGCCAGCAGCCAAGCTCTAGCGGGATATGACAATGAGCAGTTCTTC.